This entry lists 18 T cell receptor beta chains sequenced from one sample in a study of shared clonotypes between healthy human individuals. This table comes from immunoSEQ multiplex PCR, and its TCRdb copy is limited to in-frame clones, with some not included. Of 700,000 to 950,000 clones listed, about 96% are singletons. CD45RO-negative, CCR7-positively selected cells formed the naive CD8 fraction, excluding terminally differentiated effector memory CD45RA+ cells. The sample was naive CD8+ T cells sorted from blood. The receptor source for this set is a man in his thirties or forties in good health.

The chain couples TRBV27 to TRBJ2-7; no clear D. V was shortened by 4 bases and J by 4 bases, with 5 bases between the two germline ends. The CDR3 totals 11 residues. Per germline, CDR1 MNHEY and CDR2 SMNVEV (reference sequence). The CDR3 loop is CASSSQYEQYF. The CDR3 bases are TGTGCCAGCAGTTCCCAATACGAGCAGTACTTC.

The chain combines TRBV5-1 with TRBJ2-4; TRBD1 or TRBD2 may be the D gene (5 bases each). Trimming pared 4 bases from V and 10 bases from J, leaving 15 bases between. Germline lookup yields CDR1 SGHRS and CDR2 YFSETQ. The length of the CDR3 is 13 residues. The CDR3 reads CASSGDGLGIQYF. The CDR3 bases are TGCGCCAGCAGCGGGGACGGCCTGGGGATTCAGTACTTC.

This chain joins TRBV11-2 and TRBJ2-1; a possible D gene is TRBD2 (6 bases). There are 17 residues in the CDR3. V lost 2 bases and J lost 5, with 19 bases in between. In germline, CDR1 is SGHAT, CDR2 FQNNGV. The CDR3 here is CASSLMAGRYRDNEQFF. The DNA of the CDR3 is TGTGCCAGCAGCTTAATGGCAGGGAGGTATAGGGACAATGAGCAGTTCTTC. The complete variable domain, with remaining parts taken from reference TRBV11-2 and TRBJ2-1, reads EAGVAQSPRYKIIEKRQSVAFWCNPISGHATLYWYQQILGQGPKLLIQFQNNGVVDDSQLPKDRFSAERLKGVDSTLKIQPAKLEDSAVYLCASSLMAGRYRDNEQFFGPGTRLTVL.

This rearrangement joins TRBV10-3 to TRBJ2-4; 7 nucleotides match TRBD1. The CDR3 consists of 14 residues. Germline CDR1 reads ENHRY; CDR2 reads SYGVKD. V was clipped by 2 bases and J by 5 bases; unmatched bases: 3. The DNA for the CDR3 is TGTGCCATCAGTGAGACAGGGGTGGAAAACATTCAGTACTTC. Encoded protein: CAISETGVENIQYF.

A word on this clone: The sample contains more than one DNA sequence encoding this CDR3. This sequence joins TRBV29-1 and TRBJ2-7; TRBD1 agrees at 7 bases. Germline CDR1 and CDR2: SQVTM and ANQGSEA. The length of the CDR3 is 13 residues. Germline trimming cut 7 bases from V and 2 bases from J; bases unmatched to any gene: 8. The CDR3 DNA is TGCAGCGCCCGGACAGGAGCTACCTACGAGCAGTACTTC. Its protein is CSARTGATYEQYF.

The chain couples TRBV5-5 to TRBJ2-3, with 7 bases aligning to TRBD1. There are 15 residues in the CDR3. V lost 4 bases and J lost 4; bases outside the gene matches: 9. Germline V gives CDR1 SGHKS, CDR2 YYEKEE (reference sequence). The CDR3 DNA follows: TGTGCCAGCAGCCCTGAGACAGGGTTCCCAGATACGCAGTATTTT. Translation gives CASSPETGFPDTQYF.

The rearrangement links TRBV10-3 to TRBJ2-7; D may be TRBD1 or TRBD2 (5 bases each). This CDR3 is 17 amino acids long. V lost 6 bases and J lost 0, with 21 bases in between. CDR1 and CDR2 from the germline V gene are ENHRY and SYGVKD. The CDR3 spells CAIRELGVAGLSYEQYF. CDR3 in DNA: TGTGCCATCAGGGAACTAGGGGTTGCGGGCCTCTCCTACGAGCAGTACTTC.

The chain recombines TRBV6-5 with TRBJ2-7, with D perhaps assigned TRBD1 or TRBD2 (6 bases each). CDR3 length equals 14 residues. Trimming removed 8 bases at V and 3 bases at J, with 17 bases between. Germline V lookup: CDR1 MNHEY, CDR2 SVGAGI. The CDR3 region is CASSGGHRGYEQYF. For the CDR3, the DNA is TGTGCCAGCTCTGGGGGGCATCGAGGCTACGAGCAGTACTTC.

The chain joins TRBV20-1 to TRBJ2-1; D unclear. Germline CDR1 is DFQATT and CDR2 is SNEGSKA (reference sequence). There are 11 residues in the CDR3. Trimming took off 7 bases at V and 7 bases at J, with 11 bases between the two ends. The CDR3 region has the DNA TGCAGTGGGGATCACGGGAATGAGCAGTTCTTC. Its protein product is CSGDHGNEQFF.

This clone was recorded only once. The J gene is TRBJ1-2, the V gene TRBV14; no definite D call. V lost 1 base to trimming and J lost 12 bases, with 15 bases between them. Germline lookup yields CDR1 SGHDN and CDR2 FVKESK. The CDR3 runs 13 residues. CDR3 in amino acids: CASSQGNAGRNTF. Written as DNA, the CDR3 is TGTGCCAGCAGCCAAGGTAATGCGGGAAGGAACACCTTC.

This chain links TRBV5-4 with TRBJ1-1; D is possibly TRBD1 (5 bases). Trimming removed 4 bases at V and 5 bases at J, with 15 bases between. CDR1 is SGHNT, CDR2 YYREEE, per germline (reference sequence). This CDR3 is built from 14 residues. CDR3 nucleotides: TGTGCCAGCAGCCCAGTACCGGGGGATACTGAAGCTTTCTTT. It codes for CASSPVPGDTEAFF.

This clone came up once. In nucleotides, the CDR3 is TGCGCCAGCAGCCAAGATATGGGAGCTGGAAACACCATATATTTT. Encoded protein: CASSQDMGAGNTIYF. V usage is TRBV4-3 and J usage is TRBJ1-3; D is uncertain. V lost 0 bases, J lost 2 bases, and 8 bases lay in between. Germline V gene sequence: CDR1 LGHNA, CDR2 YSLEER. This CDR3 is 15 amino acids long.

The genes are TRBV7-9 and TRBJ2-7; D call uncertain. This CDR3 comprises 13 residues. CDR1 SEHNR and CDR2 FQNEAQ come from the germline V gene (reference sequence). V lost 5 bases and J 5 bases, leaving 13 bases between the germline ends. The CDR3 here is CASSTQTPNEQYF. DNA for the CDR3: TGTGCCAGCAGCACACAGACTCCTAACGAGCAGTACTTC.

The V gene is TRBV9, the J gene TRBJ1-1; TRBD1 aligns across 7 bases. The V segment lost 4 bases and the J segment 0 bases; nucleotides outside the gene matches: 6. The CDR3 sequence is 15 residues long. CDR1 and CDR2 (germline): SGDLS, YYNGEE. In nucleotides, the CDR3 is TGTGCCAGCAGCCACGCAGGGGGAGTGAACACTGAAGCTTTCTTT. Translated: CASSHAGGVNTEAFF.

The J gene is TRBJ2-7, the V gene TRBV27; 7 bases fit TRBD2. This CDR3 region has 15 residues. Germline loops: CDR1 MNHEY, CDR2 SMNVEV (reference sequence). V gave up 6 bases and J gave up 0 bases; unmatched junction bases: 8. For the CDR3, the DNA is TGTGCCAGCAGCTACGCCGGGGGGAGCTCCTACGAGCAGTACTTC. Protein product: CASSYAGGSSYEQYF.

CDR3 coding DNA: TGTGCCAGCACAGGATCCGGGACTAGCGTTTCCTACGAGCAGTACTTC. Encoded protein: CASTGSGTSVSYEQYF. The chain uses TRBV28 and TRBJ2-7; 10 bases match TRBD2. The CDR3 is 16 residues long. The V segment lost 7 bases and the J segment 1 base; nucleotides outside the gene matches: 10. Germline V gene lookup returns CDR1 MDHEN and CDR2 SYDVKM. Full variable domain (rest looked up from reference TRBV28 and TRBJ2-7): DVKVTQSSRYLVKRTGEKVFLECVQDMDHENMFWYRQDPGLGLRLIYFSYDVKMKEKGDIPEGYSVSREKKERFSLILESASTNQTSMYLCASTGSGTSVSYEQYFGPGTRLTVT.

V is TRBV5-1 and J is TRBJ2-2; D call uncertain. This CDR3 has 15 amino acids. V was shortened by 4 bases and J by 5 bases, with 15 bases between the two germline ends. Germline V gives CDR1 SGHRS, CDR2 YFSETQ. CDR3 sequence: CASSLRTIGTGELFF. CDR3 coding DNA: TGCGCCAGCAGCCTTCGGACCATAGGAACCGGGGAGCTGTTTTTT.

The chain links TRBV15 to TRBJ1-1, with 8 positions matching TRBD1. V trimming: 5 bases; J trimming: 0 bases; junction bases outside the gene matches: 5. CDR3 size: 15 residues. CDR1 LNHNV and CDR2 YYDKDF come from the germline V gene (reference sequence). CDR3 residues: CATSARDRLNTEAFF. The DNA for the CDR3 is TGTGCCACCAGCGCAAGGGACAGGCTGAACACTGAAGCTTTCTTT.